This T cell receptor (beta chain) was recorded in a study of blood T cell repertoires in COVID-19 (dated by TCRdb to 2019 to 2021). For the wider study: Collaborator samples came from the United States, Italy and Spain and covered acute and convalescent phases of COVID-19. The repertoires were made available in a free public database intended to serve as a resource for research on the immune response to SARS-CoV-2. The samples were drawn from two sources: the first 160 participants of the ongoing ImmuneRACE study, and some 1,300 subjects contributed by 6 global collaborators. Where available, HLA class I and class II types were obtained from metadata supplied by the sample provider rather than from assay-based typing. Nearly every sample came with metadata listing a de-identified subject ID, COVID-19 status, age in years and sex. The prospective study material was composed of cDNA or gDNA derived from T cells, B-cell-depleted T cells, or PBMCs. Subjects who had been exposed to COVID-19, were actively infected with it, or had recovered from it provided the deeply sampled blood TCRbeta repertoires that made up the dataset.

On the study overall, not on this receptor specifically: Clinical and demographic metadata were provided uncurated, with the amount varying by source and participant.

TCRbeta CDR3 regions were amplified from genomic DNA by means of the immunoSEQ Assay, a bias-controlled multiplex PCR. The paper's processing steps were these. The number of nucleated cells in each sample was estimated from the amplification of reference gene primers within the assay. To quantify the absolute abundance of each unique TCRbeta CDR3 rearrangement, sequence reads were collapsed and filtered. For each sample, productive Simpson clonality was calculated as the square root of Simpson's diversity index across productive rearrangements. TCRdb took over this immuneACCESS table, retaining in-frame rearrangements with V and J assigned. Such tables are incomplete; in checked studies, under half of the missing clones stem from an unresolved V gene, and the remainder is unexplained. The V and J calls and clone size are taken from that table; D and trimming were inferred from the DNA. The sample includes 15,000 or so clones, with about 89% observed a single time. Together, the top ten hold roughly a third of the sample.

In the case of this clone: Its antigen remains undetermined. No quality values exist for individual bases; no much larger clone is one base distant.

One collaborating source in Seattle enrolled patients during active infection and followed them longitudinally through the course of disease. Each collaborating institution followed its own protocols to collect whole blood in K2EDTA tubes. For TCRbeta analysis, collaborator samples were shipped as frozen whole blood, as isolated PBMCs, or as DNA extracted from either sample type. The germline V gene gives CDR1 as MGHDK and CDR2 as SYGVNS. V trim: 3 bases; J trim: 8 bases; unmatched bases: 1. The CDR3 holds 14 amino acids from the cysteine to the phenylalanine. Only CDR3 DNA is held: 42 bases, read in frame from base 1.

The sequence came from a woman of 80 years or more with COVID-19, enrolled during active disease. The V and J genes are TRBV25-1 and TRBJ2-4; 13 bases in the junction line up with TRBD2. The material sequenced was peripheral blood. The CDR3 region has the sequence CASSDTSGGDIQYF. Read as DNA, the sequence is TGTGCCAGCAGTGATACTAGCGGGGGGGACATTCAGTACTTC.